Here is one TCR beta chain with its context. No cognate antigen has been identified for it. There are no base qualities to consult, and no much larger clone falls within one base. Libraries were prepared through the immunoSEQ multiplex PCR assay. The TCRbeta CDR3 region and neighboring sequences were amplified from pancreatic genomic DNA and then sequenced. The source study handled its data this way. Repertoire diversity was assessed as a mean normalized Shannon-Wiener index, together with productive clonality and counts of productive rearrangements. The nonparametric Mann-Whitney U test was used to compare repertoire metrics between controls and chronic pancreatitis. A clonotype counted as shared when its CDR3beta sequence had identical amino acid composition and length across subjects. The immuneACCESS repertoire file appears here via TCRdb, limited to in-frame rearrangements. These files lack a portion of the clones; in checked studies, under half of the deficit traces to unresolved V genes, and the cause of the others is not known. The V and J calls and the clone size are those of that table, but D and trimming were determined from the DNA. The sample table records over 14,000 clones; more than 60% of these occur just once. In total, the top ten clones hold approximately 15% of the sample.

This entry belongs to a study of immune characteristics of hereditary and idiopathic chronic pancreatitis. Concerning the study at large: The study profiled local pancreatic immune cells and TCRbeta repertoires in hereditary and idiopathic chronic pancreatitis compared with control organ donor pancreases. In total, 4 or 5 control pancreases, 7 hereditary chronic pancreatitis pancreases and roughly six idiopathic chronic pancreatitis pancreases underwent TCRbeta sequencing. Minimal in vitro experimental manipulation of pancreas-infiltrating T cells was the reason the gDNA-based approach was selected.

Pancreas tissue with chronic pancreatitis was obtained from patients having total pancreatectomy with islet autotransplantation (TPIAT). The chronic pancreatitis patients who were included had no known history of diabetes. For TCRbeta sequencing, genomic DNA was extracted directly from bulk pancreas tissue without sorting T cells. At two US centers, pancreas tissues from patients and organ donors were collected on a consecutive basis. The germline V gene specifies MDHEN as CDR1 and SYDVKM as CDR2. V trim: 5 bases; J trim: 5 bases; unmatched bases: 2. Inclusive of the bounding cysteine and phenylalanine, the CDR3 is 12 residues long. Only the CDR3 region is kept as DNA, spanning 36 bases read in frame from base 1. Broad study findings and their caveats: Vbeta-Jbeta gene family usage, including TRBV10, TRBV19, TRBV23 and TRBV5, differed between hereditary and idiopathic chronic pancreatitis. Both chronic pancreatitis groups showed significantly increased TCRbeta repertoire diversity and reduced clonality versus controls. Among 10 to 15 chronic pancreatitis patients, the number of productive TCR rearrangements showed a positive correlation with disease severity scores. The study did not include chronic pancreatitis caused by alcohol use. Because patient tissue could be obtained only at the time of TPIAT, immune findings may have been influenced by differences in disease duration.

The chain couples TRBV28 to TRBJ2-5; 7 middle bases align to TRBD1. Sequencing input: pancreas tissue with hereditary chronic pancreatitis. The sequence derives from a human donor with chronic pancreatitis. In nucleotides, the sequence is TGTGCCAGCAGTAGGGACAGCGAGACCCAGTACTTC. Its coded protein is CASSRDSETQYF.